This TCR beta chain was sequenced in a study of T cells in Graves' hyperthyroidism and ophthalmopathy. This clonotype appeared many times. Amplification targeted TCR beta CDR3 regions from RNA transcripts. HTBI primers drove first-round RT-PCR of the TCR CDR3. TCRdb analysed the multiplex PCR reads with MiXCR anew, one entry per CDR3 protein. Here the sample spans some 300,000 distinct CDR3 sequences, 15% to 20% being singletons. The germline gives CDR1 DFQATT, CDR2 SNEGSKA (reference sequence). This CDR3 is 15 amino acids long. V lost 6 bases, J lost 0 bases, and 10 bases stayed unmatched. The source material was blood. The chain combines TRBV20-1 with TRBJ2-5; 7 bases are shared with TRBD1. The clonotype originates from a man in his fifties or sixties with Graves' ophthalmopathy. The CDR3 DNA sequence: TGCAGTGCAAAAGGGGGCACGGGGTACCAAGAGACCCAGTACTTC. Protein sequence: CSAKGGTGYQETQYF.